The 18 T cell receptor beta chains below come from one sample, sequenced in a study of T-cell reconstitution after alpha-beta-depleted transplantation in children. Unique molecular identifiers were incorporated into the prepared TCRbeta library. MiXCR, run by TCRdb on the PCR reads, gives a single entry per CDR3 protein. This table has 450,000 to 500,000 distinct CDR3 sequences, about an eighth appearing once. The sequences come from PBMCs from the stem cell graft donor, collected from the stem cell graft. These receptors were obtained from a human donor who donated a stem cell graft to a child with combined immunodeficiency.

This clonotype was seen a single time. V usage is TRBV12-3 or TRBV12-4 and J usage is TRBJ1-3; D gene unclear. This CDR3 region has 15 residues. V gave up 2 bases and J gave up 1 base, with 9 bases separating them. The CDR3 loop reads CASSLSFISGNTIYF. CDR3 in DNA: TGTGCCAGCAGTTTATCGTTCATTTCTGGAAACACCATATATTTT.

This clonotype was found once. This chain links TRBV29-1 with TRBJ1-2; D gene unclear. Trimming pared 1 base from V and 10 bases from J, leaving 10 bases between. This CDR3 spans 11 amino acids. In germline, CDR1 is SQVTM, CDR2 ANQGSEA. The CDR3: CSVEGGNDYTF. Here the CDR3 DNA reads TGCAGCGTTGAAGGCGGGAATGACTACACCTTC. Full variable domain (rest looked up from reference TRBV29-1 and TRBJ1-2): SAVISQKPSRDICQRGTSLTIQCQVDSQVTMMFWYRQQPGQSLTLIATANQGSEATYESGFVIDKFPISRPNLTFSTLTVSNMSPEDSSIYLCSVEGGNDYTFGSGTRLTVV.

Remarks on this clonotype: Given a much more abundant clone one base away, this may be a read error. The chain joins TRBV20-1 to TRBJ2-1; 9 bases fit TRBD2. J gave up 2 bases and V 0 bases, and 5 bases lay outside the gene matches. The CDR3 loop spans 16 amino acids. Germline V gene lookup returns CDR1 DFQATT and CDR2 SNEGSKA (reference sequence). The DNA of the CDR3 is TGCAGTGCTAGAGAAGGGAGCGGGAGGACCTACAATGAGCAGTTCTTC. Protein sequence: CSAREGSGRTYNEQFF.

A few counts support this clonotype. The V and J genes are TRBV20-1 and TRBJ2-1; tentatively, D is TRBD2 (6 bases). Trimming removed 5 bases from V and 0 bases from J, with 14 bases in between. From germline, CDR1 is DFQATT and CDR2 SNEGSKA (reference sequence). This CDR3 is 15 amino acids long. The CDR3 reads CSAEGLPSSYNEQFF. Written as DNA, the CDR3 is TGCAGTGCTGAGGGACTCCCGAGCTCCTACAATGAGCAGTTCTTC.

At least ten counts were recorded for this clonotype. V and J are TRBV6-5 and TRBJ1-4; 7 nucleotides agree with TRBD1. CDR1 MNHEY and CDR2 SVGAGI come from the germline V gene. CDR3 length: 13 amino acids. The CDR3 here is CVSQGGQREKLFF. DNA of the CDR3: TGTGTATCCCAGGGGGGCCAACGGGAAAAACTGTTTTTT.

The rearrangement uses TRBV29-1 and TRBJ2-1; 10 nucleotides agree with TRBD2. The length of the CDR3 is 16 residues. CDR1 and CDR2 from the germline V gene are SQVTM and ANQGSEA. Trimming at V came to 2 bases and at J to 2 bases, leaving 6 bases not matched to a gene. The CDR3 loop reads CSVESPAGGTYNEQFF. The CDR3 nucleotides read TGCAGCGTTGAAAGCCCAGCGGGAGGGACCTACAATGAGCAGTTCTTC.

The chain is built from TRBV25-1 and TRBJ1-4; TRBD1 matches at 7 bases. CDR3 size: 16 residues. CDR1 is MGHDK, CDR2 SYGVNS, per germline. With 0 bases clipped from V and 8 bases from J, the junction kept 9 bases outside the gene matches. The DNA for the CDR3 is TGTGCCAGCAGTGAATATAAGGGGACAGACGGAGAAAAACTGTTTTTT. This gives the protein CASSEYKGTDGEKLFF.

V usage is TRBV27 and J usage is TRBJ1-6, with 8 nucleotides matching TRBD1. Germline loops: CDR1 MNHEY, CDR2 SMNVEV (reference sequence). This CDR3 region has 14 residues. V dropped 7 bases and J dropped 4; count of bases not matched to a gene: 3. The CDR3 reads CASKDRAYNSPLHF. The CDR3 DNA reads as TGTGCCAGCAAGGACAGGGCTTATAATTCACCCCTCCACTTT.

The table lists this clonotype with a few counts. This chain links TRBV5-1 with TRBJ1-4; 7 bases map to TRBD1. Trimming removed 4 bases from V and 4 bases from J; junction bases left unmatched: 7. CDR1 is SGHRS, CDR2 YFSETQ, per germline. This CDR3 is 15 amino acids long. CDR3 coding DNA: TGCGCCAGCAGCGACGGGACAGCGATTAATGAAAAACTGTTTTTT. It translates to CASSDGTAINEKLFF.

The chain couples TRBV12-3 or TRBV12-4 to TRBJ2-5; 8 bases match TRBD2. Trimming cost V 4 bases and J 5 bases; bases outside gene matches: 9. There are 15 residues in the CDR3. The CDR3 DNA follows: TGTGCCAGCAGTTCGATTAGCGGGGAATGGGAGACCCAGTACTTC. It is translated as CASSSISGEWETQYF.

The genes are TRBV4-3 and TRBJ2-2, with TRBD1 matching over 12 bases. Losses at the gene ends were 0 bases for V and 7 bases for J; bases not matched to a gene: 6. The germline V gene encodes CDR1 LGHNA and CDR2 YSLEER. The CDR3 loop spans 17 amino acids. CDR3 sequence (DNA): TGCGCCAGCAGCCAAGATCCGGGGACAGGGGGCAACGGGGAGCTGTTTTTT. It codes for CASSQDPGTGGNGELFF.

This clonotype was found many times. The chain combines TRBV2 with TRBJ2-3, with D unclear. The V end lost 5 bases, the J end lost 8 bases, and 17 bases lay between the germline ends. The CDR3 is made up of 14 amino acids. CDR1 is SNHLY and CDR2 is FYNNEI in the germline V gene. CDR3 in DNA: TGTGCCAGCAGTACCGGGCCTTTTCCCCTTACGCAGTATTTT. Encoded protein: CASSTGPFPLTQYF. Full variable domain (remainder filled in from reference TRBV2 and TRBJ2-3): EPEVTQTPSHQVTQMGQEVILRCVPISNHLYFYWYRQILGQKVEFLVSFYNNEISEKSEIFDDQFSVERPDGSNFTLKIRSTKLEDSAMYFCASSTGPFPLTQYFGPGTRLTVL.

Ten or more counts support this clonotype. V and J are TRBV4-1 and TRBJ2-7, with TRBD1 matching over 7 bases. The germline V gene encodes CDR1 MGHRA and CDR2 YSYEKL. This CDR3 is built from 15 residues. The J segment lost 0 bases and the V segment lost 1 base, leaving 3 bases of the junction unmatched. CDR3 sequence: CASSQVPGGSYEQYF. The CDR3 DNA reads as TGCGCCAGCAGCCAAGTTCCAGGGGGCTCCTACGAGCAGTACTTC.

The V gene is TRBV20-1, the J gene TRBJ2-7, with 8 bases aligning to TRBD2. Germline-derived CDR1 and CDR2 are DFQATT and SNEGSKA (reference sequence). Trimming cost V 6 bases and J 3 bases; bases outside gene matches: 4. CDR3 size: 12 residues. The CDR3 spells CSAYSGIYEQYF. The CDR3, as DNA: TGCAGTGCGTATAGCGGGATCTACGAGCAGTACTTC.

This clonotype was found many times. DNA of the CDR3: TGTGCCAGCAGCTTGCGACGGGGGAGCACAGATACGCAGTATTTT. Its protein is CASSLRRGSTDTQYF. The gene calls are TRBV5-4 and TRBJ2-3; a weak D match, TRBD2 (6 bases). The length of the CDR3 is 15 residues. Trimming took 1 base from V and 0 from J, leaving 9 bases between them. Germline assignment: CDR1 SGHNT and CDR2 YYREEE (reference sequence).

This clonotype was seen a handful of times. The chain recombines TRBV12-3 or TRBV12-4 with TRBJ2-5, with a weak D call TRBD1 (5 bases). The CDR3 has 12 residues. Trimming pared 7 bases from V and 5 bases from J, leaving 11 bases between. CDR3 DNA sequence: TGTGCCAGCACCTCCAGGGTGGAGACCCAGTACTTC. This gives the protein CASTSRVETQYF.

This clonotype was found a few times. The rearrangement links TRBV20-1 to TRBJ1-1; 8 nucleotides line up with TRBD1. The CDR3 is 14 residues long. V gave up 3 bases and J gave up 9 bases; unmatched junction bases: 12. Germline V gene data show CDR1 as DFQATT and CDR2 as SNEGSKA (reference sequence). This CDR3 reads CSASGRGTGRQAFF. The DNA for the CDR3 is TGCAGTGCTAGCGGTCGGGGGACAGGCCGTCAAGCTTTCTTT.

The V gene is TRBV6-2 or TRBV6-3, the J gene TRBJ2-7, with 8 nucleotides matching TRBD2. This CDR3 has 14 residues. Germline CDR1 and CDR2: MNHEY and SVGEGT. Trimming removed 2 bases from V and 3 bases from J; junction bases left unmatched: 3. The CDR3 region is CASSYAGLDYEQYF. As DNA, the CDR3 is TGTGCCAGCAGTTACGCGGGACTAGACTACGAGCAGTACTTC.